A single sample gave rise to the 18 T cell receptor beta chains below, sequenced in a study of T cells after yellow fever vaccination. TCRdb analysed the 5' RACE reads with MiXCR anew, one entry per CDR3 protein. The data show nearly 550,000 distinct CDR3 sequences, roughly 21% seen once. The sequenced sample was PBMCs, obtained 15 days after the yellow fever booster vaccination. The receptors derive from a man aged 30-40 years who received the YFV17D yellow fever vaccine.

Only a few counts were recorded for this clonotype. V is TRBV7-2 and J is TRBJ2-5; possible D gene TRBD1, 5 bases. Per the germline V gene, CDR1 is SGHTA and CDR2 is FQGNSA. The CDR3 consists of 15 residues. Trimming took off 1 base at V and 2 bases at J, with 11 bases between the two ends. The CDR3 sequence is CASSLGGLEQETQYF. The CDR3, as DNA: TGTGCCAGCAGCTTAGGGGGCCTAGAACAAGAGACCCAGTACTTC.

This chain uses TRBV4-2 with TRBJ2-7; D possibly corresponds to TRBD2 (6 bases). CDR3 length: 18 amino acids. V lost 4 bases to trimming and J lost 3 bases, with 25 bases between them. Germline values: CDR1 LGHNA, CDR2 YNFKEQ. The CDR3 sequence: CASSRGVDILEGIYEQYF. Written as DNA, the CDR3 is TGTGCCAGCAGCCGGGGGGTTGATATCCTCGAGGGGATCTACGAGCAGTACTTC.

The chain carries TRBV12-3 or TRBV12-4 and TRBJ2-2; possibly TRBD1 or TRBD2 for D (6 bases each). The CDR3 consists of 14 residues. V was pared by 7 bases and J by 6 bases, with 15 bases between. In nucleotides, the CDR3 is TGTGCCAGCAAACGGCGGGACAAACCCGGGGAGCTGTTTTTT. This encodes CASKRRDKPGELFF.

CDR3 in DNA: TGTGCCAGCAGTTCCTCGGGGATGGGCTCCTACGAGCAGTACTTC. This encodes CASSSSGMGSYEQYF. The genes are TRBV6-2 or TRBV6-3 and TRBJ2-7; tentative D call: TRBD2 (5 bases). Trimming shortened V by 4 bases and J by 0 bases, and 13 bases separated the two germline ends. The CDR3 length is 15 residues. CDR1 is MNHEY, CDR2 SVGEGT, per germline.

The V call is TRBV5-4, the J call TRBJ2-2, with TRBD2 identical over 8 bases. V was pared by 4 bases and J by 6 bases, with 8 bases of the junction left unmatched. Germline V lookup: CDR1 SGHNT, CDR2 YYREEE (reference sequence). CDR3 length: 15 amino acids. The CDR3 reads CASSEGLARPGELFF. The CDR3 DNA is TGTGCCAGCAGCGAAGGACTAGCTAGGCCCGGGGAGCTGTTTTTT.

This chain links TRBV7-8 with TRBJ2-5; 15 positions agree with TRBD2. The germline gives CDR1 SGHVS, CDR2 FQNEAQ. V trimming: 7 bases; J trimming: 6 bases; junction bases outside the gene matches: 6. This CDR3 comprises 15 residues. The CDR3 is CASTRTSGRAQTQYF. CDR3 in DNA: TGTGCCAGCACAAGGACTAGCGGGAGGGCCCAGACCCAGTACTTC. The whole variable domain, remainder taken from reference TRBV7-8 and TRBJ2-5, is GAGVSQSPRYKVAKRGQDVALRCDPISGHVSLFWYQQALGQGPEFLTYFQNEAQLDKSGLPSDRFFAERPEGSVSTLKIQRTQQEDSAVYLCASTRTSGRAQTQYFGPGTRLLVL.

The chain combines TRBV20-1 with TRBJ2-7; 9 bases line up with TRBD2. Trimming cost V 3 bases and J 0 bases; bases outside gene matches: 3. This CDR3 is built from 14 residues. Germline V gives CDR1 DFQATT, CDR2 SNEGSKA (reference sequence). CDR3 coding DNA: TGCAGTGCTAGCAGACTAGCGGACTCCTACGAGCAGTACTTC. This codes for CSASRLADSYEQYF.

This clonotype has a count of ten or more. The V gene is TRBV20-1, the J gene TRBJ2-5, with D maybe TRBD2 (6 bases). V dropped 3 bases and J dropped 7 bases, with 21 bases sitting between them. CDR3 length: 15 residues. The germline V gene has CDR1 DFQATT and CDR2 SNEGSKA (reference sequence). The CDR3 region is CSASIAGGNRGTQYF. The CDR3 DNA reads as TGCAGTGCTAGCATTGCCGGGGGAAACCGGGGGACCCAGTACTTC.

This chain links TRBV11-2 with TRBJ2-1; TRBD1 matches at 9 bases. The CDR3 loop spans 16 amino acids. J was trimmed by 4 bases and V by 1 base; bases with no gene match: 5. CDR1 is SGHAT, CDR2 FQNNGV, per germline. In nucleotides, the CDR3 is TGTGCCAGCAGCTTAGGTGGCGGGACAGGGTACAATGAGCAGTTCTTC. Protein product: CASSLGGGTGYNEQFF.

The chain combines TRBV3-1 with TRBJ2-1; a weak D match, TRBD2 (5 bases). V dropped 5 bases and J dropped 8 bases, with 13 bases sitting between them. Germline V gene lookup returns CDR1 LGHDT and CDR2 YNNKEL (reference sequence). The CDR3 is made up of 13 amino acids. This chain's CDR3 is CASSETPRDEQFF. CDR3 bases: TGTGCCAGCAGCGAAACCCCGAGGGATGAGCAGTTCTTC.

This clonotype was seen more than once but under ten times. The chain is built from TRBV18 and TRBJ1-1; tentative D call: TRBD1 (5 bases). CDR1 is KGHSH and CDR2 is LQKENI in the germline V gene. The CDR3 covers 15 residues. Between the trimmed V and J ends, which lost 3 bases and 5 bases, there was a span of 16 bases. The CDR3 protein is CASSPAREGWTEAFF. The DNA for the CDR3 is TGTGCCAGCTCACCTGCCCGGGAGGGGTGGACTGAAGCTTTCTTT.

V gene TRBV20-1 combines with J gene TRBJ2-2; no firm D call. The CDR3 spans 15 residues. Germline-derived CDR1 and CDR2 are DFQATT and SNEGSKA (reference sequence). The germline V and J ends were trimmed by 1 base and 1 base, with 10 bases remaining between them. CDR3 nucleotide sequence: TGCAGTGCTAGAGTTCAAACATTGAACACCGGGGAGCTGTTTTTT. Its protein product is CSARVQTLNTGELFF.

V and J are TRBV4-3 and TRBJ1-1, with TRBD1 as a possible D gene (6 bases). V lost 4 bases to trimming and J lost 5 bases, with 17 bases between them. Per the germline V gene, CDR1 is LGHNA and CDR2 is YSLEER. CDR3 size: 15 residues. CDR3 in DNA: TGCGCCAGCAGCCGAGATCAGGGGCGTCGAACTGAAGCTTTCTTT. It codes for CASSRDQGRRTEAFF.

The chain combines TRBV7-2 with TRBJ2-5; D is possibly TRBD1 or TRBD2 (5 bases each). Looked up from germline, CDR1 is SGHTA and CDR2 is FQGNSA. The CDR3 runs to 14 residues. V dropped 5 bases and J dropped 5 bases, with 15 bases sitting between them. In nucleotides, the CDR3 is TGTGCCAGCAGCCGGGACGGCCGGATGGAGACCCAGTACTTC. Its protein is CASSRDGRMETQYF.

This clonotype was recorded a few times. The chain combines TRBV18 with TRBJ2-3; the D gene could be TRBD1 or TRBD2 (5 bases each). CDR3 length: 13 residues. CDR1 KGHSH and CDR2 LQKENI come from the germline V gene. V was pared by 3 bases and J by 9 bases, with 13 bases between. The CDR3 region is CASSPPPRETQYF. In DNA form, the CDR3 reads TGTGCCAGCTCACCCCCCCCCAGGGAGACGCAGTATTTT.

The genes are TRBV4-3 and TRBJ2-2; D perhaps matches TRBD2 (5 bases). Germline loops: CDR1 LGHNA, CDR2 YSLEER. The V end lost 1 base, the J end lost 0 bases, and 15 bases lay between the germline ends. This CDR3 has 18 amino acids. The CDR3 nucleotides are TGCGCCAGCAGCCAAGGACTTACTAGAAACACGAACACCGGGGAGCTGTTTTTT. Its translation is CASSQGLTRNTNTGELFF.

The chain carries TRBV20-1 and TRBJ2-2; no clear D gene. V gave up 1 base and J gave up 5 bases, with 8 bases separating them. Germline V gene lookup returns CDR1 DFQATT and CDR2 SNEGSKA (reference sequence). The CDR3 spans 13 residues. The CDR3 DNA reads TGCAGTGCTAGAGTTCAGCGTACCGGGGAGCTGTTTTTT. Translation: CSARVQRTGELFF.

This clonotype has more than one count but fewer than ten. In DNA form, the CDR3 reads TGTGCCAGCAGCTTAAATCACTACGAGCAGTACTTC. It yields the protein CASSLNHYEQYF. This chain links TRBV7-2 with TRBJ2-7, with no clear D. The germline gives CDR1 SGHTA, CDR2 FQGNSA. The CDR3 sequence is 12 residues long. The V gene lost 2 bases and the J gene lost 3 bases, with 5 bases spanning the gap.